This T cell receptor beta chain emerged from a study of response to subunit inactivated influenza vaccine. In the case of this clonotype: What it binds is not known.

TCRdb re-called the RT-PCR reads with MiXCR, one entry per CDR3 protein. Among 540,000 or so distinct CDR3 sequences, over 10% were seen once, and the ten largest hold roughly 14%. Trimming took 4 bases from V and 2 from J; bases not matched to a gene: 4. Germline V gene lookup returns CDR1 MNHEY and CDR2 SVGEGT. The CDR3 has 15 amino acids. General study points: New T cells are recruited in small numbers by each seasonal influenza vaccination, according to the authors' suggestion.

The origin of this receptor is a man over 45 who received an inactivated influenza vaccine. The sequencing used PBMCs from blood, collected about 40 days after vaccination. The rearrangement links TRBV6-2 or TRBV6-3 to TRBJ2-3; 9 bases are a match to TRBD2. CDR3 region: CASSFRGRATDTQYF. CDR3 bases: TGTGCCAGCAGTTTCCGCGGGAGGGCCACAGATACGCAGTATTTT.